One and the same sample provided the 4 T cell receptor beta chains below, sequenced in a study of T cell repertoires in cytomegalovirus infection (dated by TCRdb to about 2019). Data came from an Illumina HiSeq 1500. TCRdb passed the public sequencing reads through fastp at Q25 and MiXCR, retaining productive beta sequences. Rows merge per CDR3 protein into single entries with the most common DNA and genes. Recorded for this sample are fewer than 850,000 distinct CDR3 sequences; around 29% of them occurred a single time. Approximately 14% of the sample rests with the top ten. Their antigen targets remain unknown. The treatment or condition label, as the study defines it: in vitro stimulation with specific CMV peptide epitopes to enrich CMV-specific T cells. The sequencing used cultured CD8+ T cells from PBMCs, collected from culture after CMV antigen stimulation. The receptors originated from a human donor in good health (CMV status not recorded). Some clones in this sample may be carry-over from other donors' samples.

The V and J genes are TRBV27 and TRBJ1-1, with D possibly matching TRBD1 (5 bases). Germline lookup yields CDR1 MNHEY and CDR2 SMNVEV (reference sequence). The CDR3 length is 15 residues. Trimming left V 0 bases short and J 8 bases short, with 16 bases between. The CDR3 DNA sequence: TGTGCCAGCAGTTTATCAAGGGGCTCAACGATAGAAGCTTTCTTT. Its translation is CASSLSRGSTIEAFF.

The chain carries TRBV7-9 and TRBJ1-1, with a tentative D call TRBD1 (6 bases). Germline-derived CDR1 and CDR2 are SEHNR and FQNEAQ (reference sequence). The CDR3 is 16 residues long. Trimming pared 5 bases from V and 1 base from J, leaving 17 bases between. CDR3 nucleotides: TGTGCCAGCAGCCCTTTAGGGGGTGTTAGGAACACTGAAGCTTTCTTT. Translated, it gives CASSPLGGVRNTEAFF.

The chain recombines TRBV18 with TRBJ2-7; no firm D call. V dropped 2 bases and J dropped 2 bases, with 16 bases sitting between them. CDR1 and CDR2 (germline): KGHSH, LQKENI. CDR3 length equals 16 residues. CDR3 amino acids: CASSPGQMTEPYEQYV. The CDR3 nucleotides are TGTGCCAGCTCACCAGGTCAAATGACTGAGCCCTACGAGCAGTACGTC.

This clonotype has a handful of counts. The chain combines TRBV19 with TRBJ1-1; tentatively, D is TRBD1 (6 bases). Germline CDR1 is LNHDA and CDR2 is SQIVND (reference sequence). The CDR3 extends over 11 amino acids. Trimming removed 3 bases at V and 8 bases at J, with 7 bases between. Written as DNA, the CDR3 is TGTGCCAGTAGTATTACAGGGGAAGCTTTCTTT. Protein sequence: CASSITGEAFF.